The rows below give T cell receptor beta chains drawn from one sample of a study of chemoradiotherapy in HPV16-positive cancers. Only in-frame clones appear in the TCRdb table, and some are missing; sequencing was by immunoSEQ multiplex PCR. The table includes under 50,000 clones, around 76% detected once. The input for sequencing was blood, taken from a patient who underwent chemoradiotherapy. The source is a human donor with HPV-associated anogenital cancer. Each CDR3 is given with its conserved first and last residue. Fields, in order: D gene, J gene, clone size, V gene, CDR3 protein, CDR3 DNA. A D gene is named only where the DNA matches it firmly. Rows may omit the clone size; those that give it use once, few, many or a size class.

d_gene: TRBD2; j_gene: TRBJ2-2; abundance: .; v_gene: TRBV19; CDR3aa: CASMRGGNTGELFF; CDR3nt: TGTGCCAGTATGCGGGGGGGCAACACCGGGGAGCTGTTTTTT
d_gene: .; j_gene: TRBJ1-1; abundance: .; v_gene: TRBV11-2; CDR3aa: CASSSPWGVNTEAFF; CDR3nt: TGTGCCAGCAGCAGCCCCTGGGGGGTGAACACTGAAGCTTTCTTT
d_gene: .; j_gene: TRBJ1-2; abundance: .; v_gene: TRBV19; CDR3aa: CASSPQTSPHGYTF; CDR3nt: TGTGCCAGTAGCCCCCAGACATCTCCCCATGGCTACACCTTC
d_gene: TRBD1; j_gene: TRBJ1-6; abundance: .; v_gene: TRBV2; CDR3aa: CASSLGTALNSPLHF; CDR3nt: TGTGCCAGCAGTCTTGGGACAGCACTTAATTCACCCCTCCACTTT
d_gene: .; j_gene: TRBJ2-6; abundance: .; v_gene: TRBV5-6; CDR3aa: CASSLAGPGANVLTF; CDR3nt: TGTGCCAGCAGCTTGGCAGGGCCTGGGGCCAACGTCCTGACTTTC
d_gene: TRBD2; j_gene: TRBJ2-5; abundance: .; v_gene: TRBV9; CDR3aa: CASSADLAGDETQYF; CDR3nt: TGTGCCAGCAGCGCAGATCTAGCGGGGGACGAGACCCAGTACTTC
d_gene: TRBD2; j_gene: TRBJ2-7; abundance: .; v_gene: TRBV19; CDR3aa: CASSMPGGEQYF; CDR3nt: TGTGCCAGTAGTATGCCGGGGGGCGAGCAGTACTTC
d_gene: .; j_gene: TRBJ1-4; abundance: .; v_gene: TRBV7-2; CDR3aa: CASSVVGNEKLFF; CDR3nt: TGTGCCAGCAGCGTCGTCGGGAATGAAAAACTGTTTTTT
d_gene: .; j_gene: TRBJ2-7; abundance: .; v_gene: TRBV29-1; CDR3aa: CSVGETGDSEQYF; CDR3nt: TGCAGCGTTGGGGAAACGGGAGATTCCGAGCAGTACTTC
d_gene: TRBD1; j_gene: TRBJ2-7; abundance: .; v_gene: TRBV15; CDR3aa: CATSRDLDRGYEQYF; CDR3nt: TGTGCCACCAGCAGAGATCTGGACAGGGGCTACGAGCAGTACTTC
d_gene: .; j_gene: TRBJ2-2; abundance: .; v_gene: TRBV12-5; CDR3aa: CASGLEQTGELFF; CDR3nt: TGTGCTAGTGGTTTGGAACAAACCGGGGAGCTGTTTTTT
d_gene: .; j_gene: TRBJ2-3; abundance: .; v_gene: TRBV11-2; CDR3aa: CASSLANTQYF; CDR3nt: TGTGCCAGCAGCTTAGCAAATACGCAGTATTTT
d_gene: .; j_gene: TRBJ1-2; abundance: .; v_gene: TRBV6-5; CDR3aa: CASSLSGTPYGYTF; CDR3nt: TGTGCCAGCAGTCTCTCCGGGACACCTTATGGCTACACCTTC
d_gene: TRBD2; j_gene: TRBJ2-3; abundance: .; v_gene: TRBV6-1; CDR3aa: CASRGDTDTQYF; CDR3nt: TGTGCCAGCCGGGGGGACACAGATACGCAGTATTTT
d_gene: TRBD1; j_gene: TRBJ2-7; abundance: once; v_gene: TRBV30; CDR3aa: CAWNLPGTGVSYEQYF; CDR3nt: TGTGCCTGGAATCTCCCGGGCACAGGGGTTTCCTACGAGCAGTACTTC
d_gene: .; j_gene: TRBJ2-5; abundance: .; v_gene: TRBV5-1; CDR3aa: CASSLASETQYF; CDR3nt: TGCGCCAGCAGCTTGGCCTCAGAGACCCAGTACTTC
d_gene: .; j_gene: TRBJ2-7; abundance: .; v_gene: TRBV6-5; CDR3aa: CASYSRVEEQYF; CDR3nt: TGTGCCTCCTACTCACGGGTGGAAGAGCAGTACTTC
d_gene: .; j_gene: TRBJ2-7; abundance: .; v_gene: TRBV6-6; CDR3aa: CASSYSLRGFYEQYF; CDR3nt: TGTGCCAGCAGTTACTCCTTACGGGGATTTTACGAGCAGTACTTC
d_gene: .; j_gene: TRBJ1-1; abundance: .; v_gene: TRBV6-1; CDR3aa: CASSEALEAYPGTEAFF; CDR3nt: TGTGCCAGCAGTGAAGCTTTGGAGGCCTATCCGGGGACTGAAGCTTTCTTT
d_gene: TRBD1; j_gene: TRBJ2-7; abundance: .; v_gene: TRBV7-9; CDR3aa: CASSSDRGFSYEQYF; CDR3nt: TGTGCCAGCAGCTCGGACAGGGGATTTTCCTACGAGCAGTACTTC
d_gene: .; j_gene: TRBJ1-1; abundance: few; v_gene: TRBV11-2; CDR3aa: CASSLVGEAFF; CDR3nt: TGTGCCAGCAGCTTAGTTGGGGAAGCTTTCTTT
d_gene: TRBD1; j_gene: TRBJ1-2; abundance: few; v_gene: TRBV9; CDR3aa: CASSVDVDRDGYTF; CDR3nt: TGTGCCAGCAGCGTAGACGTCGACAGGGACGGCTACACCTTC
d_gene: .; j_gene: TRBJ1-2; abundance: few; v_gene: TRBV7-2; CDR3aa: CAGQGKGYTF; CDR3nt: TGTGCCGGTCAGGGAAAGGGCTACACCTTC
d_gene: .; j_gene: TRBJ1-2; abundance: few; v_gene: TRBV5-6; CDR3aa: CASSLADGYTF; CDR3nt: TGTGCCAGCAGCTTGGCTGATGGCTACACCTTC
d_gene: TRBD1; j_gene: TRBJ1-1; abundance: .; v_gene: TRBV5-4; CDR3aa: CASSPTGRDTEAFF; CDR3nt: TGTGCCAGCAGCCCGACAGGGAGGGACACTGAAGCTTTCTTT
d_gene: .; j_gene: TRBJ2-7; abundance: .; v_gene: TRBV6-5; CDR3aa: CASSYSTGNEQYF; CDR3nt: TGTGCCAGCAGTTACTCTACGGGGAACGAGCAGTACTTC
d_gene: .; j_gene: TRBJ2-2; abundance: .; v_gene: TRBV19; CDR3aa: CASDRGGTGELFF; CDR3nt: TGTGCCAGCGATCGTGGGGGCACCGGGGAGCTGTTTTTT
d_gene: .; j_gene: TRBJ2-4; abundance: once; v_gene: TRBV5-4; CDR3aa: CASSFSRTDDIQYF; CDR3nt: TGTGCCAGCAGCTTTAGTAGGACCGATGACATTCAGTACTTC
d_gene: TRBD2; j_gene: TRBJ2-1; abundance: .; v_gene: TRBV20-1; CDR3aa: CSARTSNEQFF; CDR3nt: TGCAGTGCCAGGACTAGTAATGAGCAGTTCTTC
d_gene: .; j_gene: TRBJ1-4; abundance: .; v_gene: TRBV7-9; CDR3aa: CASSLFDGPNEKLFF; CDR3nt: TGTGCCAGCAGCTTATTCGATGGCCCTAATGAAAAACTGTTTTTT
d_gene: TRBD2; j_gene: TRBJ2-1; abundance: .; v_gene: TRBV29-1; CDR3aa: CSVVSGGYNEQFF; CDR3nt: TGCAGCGTTGTAAGCGGGGGTTACAATGAGCAGTTCTTC
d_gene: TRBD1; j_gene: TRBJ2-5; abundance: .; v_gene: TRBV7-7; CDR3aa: CASSKTKGAETQYF; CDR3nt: TGTGCCAGCAGCAAAACTAAGGGGGCAGAGACCCAGTACTTC
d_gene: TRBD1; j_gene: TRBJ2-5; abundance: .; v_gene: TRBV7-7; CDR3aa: CASSLRGPGETQYF; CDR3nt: TGTGCCAGCAGCCTCAGGGGGCCTGGAGAGACCCAGTACTTC
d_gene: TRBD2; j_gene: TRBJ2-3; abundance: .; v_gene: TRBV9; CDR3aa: CASSISTPSGGLADTQYF; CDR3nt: TGTGCCAGCAGCATTAGTACCCCTAGCGGGGGGTTGGCAGATACGCAGTATTTT
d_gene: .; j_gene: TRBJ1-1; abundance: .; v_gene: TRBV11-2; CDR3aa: CASVSSPGVGTEAFF; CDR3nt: TGTGCCAGCGTCTCCTCCCCGGGGGTGGGCACTGAAGCTTTCTTT
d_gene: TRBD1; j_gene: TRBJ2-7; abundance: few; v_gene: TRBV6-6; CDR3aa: CASSYSTGARGEQYF; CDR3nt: TGTGCCAGCAGTTACTCGACAGGGGCGCGGGGCGAGCAGTACTTC
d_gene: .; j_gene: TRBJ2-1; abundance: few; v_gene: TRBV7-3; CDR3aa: CASSFDMGEQFF; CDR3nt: TGTGCCAGCAGCTTCGACATGGGTGAGCAGTTCTTC
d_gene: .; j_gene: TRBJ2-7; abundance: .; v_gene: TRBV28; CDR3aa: CASSSDRIPYEQYF; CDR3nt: TGTGCCAGCAGTTCCGACAGGATCCCCTACGAGCAGTACTTC
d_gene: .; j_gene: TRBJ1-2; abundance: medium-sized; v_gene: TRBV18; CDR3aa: CASSPVTGIEGYTF; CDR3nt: TGTGCCAGCTCACCAGTTACAGGGATAGAAGGCTACACCTTC
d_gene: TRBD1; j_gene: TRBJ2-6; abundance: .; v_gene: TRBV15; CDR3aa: CATRTGSGANVLTF; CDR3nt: TGTGCCACCCGGACAGGGAGTGGGGCCAACGTCCTGACTTTC
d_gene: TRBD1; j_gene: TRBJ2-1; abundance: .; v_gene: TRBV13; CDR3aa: CASSRGQGYNEQFF; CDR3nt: TGTGCCAGCAGCCGGGGACAGGGGTACAATGAGCAGTTCTTC
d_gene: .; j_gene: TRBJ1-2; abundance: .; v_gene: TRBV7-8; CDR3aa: CASSLPAKTVGDGYTF; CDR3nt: TGTGCCAGCAGCCTACCCGCTAAGACAGTAGGCGATGGCTACACCTTC
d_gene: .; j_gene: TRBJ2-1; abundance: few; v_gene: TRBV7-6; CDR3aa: CASSLGGRPMDANEQFF; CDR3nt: TGTGCCAGCAGCTTAGGGGGGAGGCCCATGGATGCCAATGAGCAGTTCTTC
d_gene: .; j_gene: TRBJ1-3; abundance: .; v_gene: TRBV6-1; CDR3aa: CASSDGPASSGNTIYF; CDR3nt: TGTGCCAGCAGTGATGGACCCGCCTCCTCTGGAAACACCATATATTTT
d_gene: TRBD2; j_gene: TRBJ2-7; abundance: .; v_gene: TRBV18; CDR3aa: CASSALAGAFYEQYF; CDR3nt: TGTGCCAGCTCAGCACTAGCGGGGGCCTTCTACGAGCAGTACTTC
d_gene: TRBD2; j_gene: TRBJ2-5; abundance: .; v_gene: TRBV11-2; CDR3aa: CASSSLGGWSMETQYF; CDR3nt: TGTGCCAGCAGCTCTTTGGGGGGGTGGAGCATGGAGACCCAGTACTTC
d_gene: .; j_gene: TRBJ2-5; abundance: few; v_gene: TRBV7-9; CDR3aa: CASSLAGETQYF; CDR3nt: TGTGCCAGCAGCTTAGCGGGAGAGACCCAGTACTTC
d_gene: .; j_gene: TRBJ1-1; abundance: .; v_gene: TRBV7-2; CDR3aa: CASSPHGGNTEAFF; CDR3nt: TGTGCCAGCAGCCCGCACGGGGGGAACACTGAAGCTTTCTTT
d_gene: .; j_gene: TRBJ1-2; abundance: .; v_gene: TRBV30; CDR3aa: CAWSVQGGIGYTF; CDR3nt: TGTGCCTGGAGTGTACAGGGAGGGATAGGCTACACCTTC
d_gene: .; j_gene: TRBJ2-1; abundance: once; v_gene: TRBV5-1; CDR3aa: CASSLDLDNEQFF; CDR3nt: TGCGCCAGCAGCTTGGATCTAGACAATGAGCAGTTCTTC
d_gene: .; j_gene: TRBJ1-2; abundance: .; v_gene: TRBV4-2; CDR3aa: CASSQNEGGRGGYTF; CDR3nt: TGTGCCAGCAGCCAAAATGAGGGGGGGCGCGGTGGCTACACCTTC
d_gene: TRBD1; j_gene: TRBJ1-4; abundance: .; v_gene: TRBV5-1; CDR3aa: CASSTGPGGGRMFF; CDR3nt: TGCGCCAGCAGCACCGGACCAGGGGGAGGAAGGATGTTTTTT